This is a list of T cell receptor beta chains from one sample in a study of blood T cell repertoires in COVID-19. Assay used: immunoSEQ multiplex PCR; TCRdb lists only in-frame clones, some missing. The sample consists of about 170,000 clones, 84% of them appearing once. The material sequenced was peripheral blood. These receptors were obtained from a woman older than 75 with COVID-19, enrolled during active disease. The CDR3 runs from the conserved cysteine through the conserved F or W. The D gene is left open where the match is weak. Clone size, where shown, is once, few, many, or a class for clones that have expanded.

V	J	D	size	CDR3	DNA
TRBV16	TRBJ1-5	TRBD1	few	CASSPPGQGAASNQPQHF	TGTGCCAGCAGCCCGCCGGGACAGGGGGCCGCGAGCAATCAGCCCCAGCATTTT
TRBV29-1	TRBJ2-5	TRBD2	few	CSVEEAGGIETQYF	TGCAGCGTTGAAGAAGCGGGGGGGATCGAGACCCAGTACTTC
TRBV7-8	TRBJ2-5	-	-	CASIRAGPSPKETQYF	TGTGCCAGCATCCGCGCGGGGCCCTCTCCCAAAGAGACCCAGTACTTC
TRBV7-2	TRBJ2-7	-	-	CASSPWSASYEQYF	TGTGCCAGCAGCCCCTGGAGTGCTAGTTACGAGCAGTACTTC
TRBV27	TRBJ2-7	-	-	CASSSHRGGRYEQYF	TGTGCCAGCAGTTCCCACAGGGGGGGCCGGTACGAGCAGTACTTC
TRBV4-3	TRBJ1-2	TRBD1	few	CASSQRTGPYGYTF	TGCGCCAGCAGCCAAAGGACAGGCCCCTATGGCTACACCTTC
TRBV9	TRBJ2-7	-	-	CASSEGGGEQYF	TGTGCCAGCAGCGAGGGAGGGGGCGAGCAGTACTTC
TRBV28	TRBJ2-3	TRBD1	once	CASSTPGQGKYF	TGTGCCAGCAGCACACCGGGACAGGGAAAGTATTTT
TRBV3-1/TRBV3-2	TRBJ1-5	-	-	CASSHAALSSPQHF	TGTGCCAGCAGCCATGCTGCGCTATCCTCGCCCCAGCATTTT
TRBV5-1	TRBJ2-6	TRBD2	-	CASRSPGGLSGANVLTF	TGCGCCAGCAGGTCCCCGGGGGGGCTCTCTGGGGCCAACGTCCTGACTTTC
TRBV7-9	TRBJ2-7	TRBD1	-	CASSLGGDRINKQYF	TGTGCCAGCAGCTTAGGTGGGGACAGGATCAACAAGCAGTACTTC
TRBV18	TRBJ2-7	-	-	CASSPGQYEQYF	TGTGCCAGCTCACCAGGGCAGTACGAGCAGTACTTC
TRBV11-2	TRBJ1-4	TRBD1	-	CASSTTWGQPLNEKLFF	TGTGCCAGCAGCACCACATGGGGACAGCCCCTTAATGAAAAACTGTTTTTT
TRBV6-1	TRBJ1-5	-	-	CASSEAVYAKNQPQHF	TGTGCCAGCAGTGAAGCCGTGTACGCGAAGAATCAGCCCCAGCATTTT
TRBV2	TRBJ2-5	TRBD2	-	CASGTSGVQETQYF	TGTGCCAGCGGCACTAGCGGAGTCCAAGAGACCCAGTACTTC
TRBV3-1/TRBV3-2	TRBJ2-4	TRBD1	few	CASSWDRGWENIQYF	TGTGCCAGCAGTTGGGACAGGGGGTGGGAAAACATTCAGTACTTC
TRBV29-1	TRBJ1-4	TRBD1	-	CSVQQGARREKLFF	TGCAGCGTGCAACAGGGGGCGAGGAGGGAAAAACTGTTTTTT